The 26 T cell receptor beta chains presented below share a single source sample, sequenced in a study of cytomegalovirus exposure and HLA in healthy donors. The PCR used 60 Vbeta and 13 Jbeta primers. Some clones are missing from TCRdb's copy, which holds only in-frame ones; the method was immunoSEQ multiplex PCR. The sample yields fewer than 200,000 clones, 80% seen once. Sequencing input: PBMCs. The receptors derive from a boy between 10 and 17 years old in good health and CMV-seronegative.

The chain links TRBV27 to TRBJ1-2, with a weak D call TRBD1 (6 bases). Trimming pared 2 bases from V and 3 bases from J, leaving 10 bases between. Germline assignment: CDR1 MNHEY and CDR2 SMNVEV (reference sequence). The CDR3 runs to 14 residues. The CDR3 sequence is CASSLDRTHYGYTF. CDR3 bases: TGTGCCAGCAGTTTAGACAGGACCCACTATGGCTACACCTTC.

The chain is built from TRBV10-2 and TRBJ2-3; TRBD2 matches 7 bases. J was trimmed by 2 bases and V by 2 bases; bases with no gene match: 4. Germline V gene data show CDR1 as WSHSY and CDR2 as SAAADI. The length of the CDR3 is 15 residues. The chain's CDR3 is CASSEQGGNTDTQYF. The CDR3 nucleotides read TGCGCCAGCAGTGAGCAGGGAGGGAACACAGATACGCAGTATTTT.

This clone is labeled medium-sized. Other DNA variants within this sample encode the same CDR3. The J gene is TRBJ1-1, the V gene TRBV4-1; weak D call: TRBD1 (5 bases). Germline values: CDR1 MGHRA, CDR2 YSYEKL. V dropped 0 bases and J dropped 5 bases, with 10 bases sitting between them. The CDR3 extends over 14 amino acids. CDR3 protein: CASSQEGRGTEAFF. For the CDR3, the DNA is TGCGCCAGCAGCCAAGAGGGGCGGGGGACTGAAGCTTTCTTT.

The DNA of the CDR3 is TGTGCCAGCAGCTTGTCAGGGAACTATAATTCACCCCTCCACTTT. Its protein product is CASSLSGNYNSPLHF. The chain employs TRBV7-9 and TRBJ1-6; tentatively, D is TRBD1 (5 bases). Germline values: CDR1 SEHNR, CDR2 FQNEAQ (reference sequence). V dropped 3 bases and J dropped 3 bases, with 9 bases sitting between them. CDR3 length: 15 residues. The full variable domain, completed using reference TRBV7-9 and TRBJ1-6, is DTGVSQNPRHKITKRGQNVTFRCDPISEHNRLYWYRQTLGQGPEFLTYFQNEAQLEKSRLLSDRFSAERPKGSFSTLEIQRTEQGDSAMYLCASSLSGNYNSPLHFGNGTRLTVT.

The chain combines TRBV6-4 with TRBJ2-7, with TRBD2 matching 9 bases. The CDR3 length is 18 residues. V lost 5 bases to trimming and J lost 2 bases; unmatched junction nucleotides: 16. Germline loops: CDR1 MRHNA, CDR2 SNTAGT. The CDR3 DNA follows: TGTGCCAGCAGTCCCTACCCTTCCATAGCGGGAGAAACCTACGAGCAGTACTTC. It specifies CASSPYPSIAGETYEQYF.

This chain connects TRBV19 to TRBJ1-5; 7 bases are a match to TRBD1. V shed 3 bases and J 4 bases; nucleotides not matched to a gene: 9. Germline loops: CDR1 LNHDA, CDR2 SQIVND (reference sequence). This CDR3 is built from 16 residues. The CDR3 protein is CASSIGPGTANQPQHF. In DNA, the CDR3 is TGTGCCAGTAGTATTGGGCCAGGGACAGCTAATCAGCCCCAGCATTTT.

This clone was observed a few times. Other DNA sequences from this sample encode an identical CDR3 as well. The V and J genes are TRBV9 and TRBJ1-1; no reliable D call. V was clipped by 4 bases and J by 4 bases, with 14 bases between them. The CDR3 totals 14 residues. Germline CDR1 and CDR2: SGDLS and YYNGEE. CDR3 amino acids: CASSPGTGGTEAFF. The CDR3 DNA is TGTGCCAGCAGCCCGGGAACCGGAGGCACTGAAGCTTTCTTT.

This clone appeared a few times. The V and J genes are TRBV2 and TRBJ2-5, with D perhaps TRBD2 (5 bases). The V end was cut by 9 bases, the J end by 11 bases, with 22 bases between. CDR1 is SNHLY and CDR2 is FYNNEI in the germline V gene. The CDR3 has 13 residues. CDR3 sequence: CASLRQLFEGQYF. As DNA, the CDR3 is TGTGCCAGTTTACGTCAGCTTTTTGAGGGTCAGTACTTC.

This chain uses TRBV25-1 with TRBJ2-7; 8 bases line up with TRBD2. CDR1 is MGHDK and CDR2 is SYGVNS in the germline V gene. The CDR3 has 17 amino acids. The ends lost 4 bases at V and 0 bases at J; junction bases unmatched: 11. The CDR3 region has the DNA TGTGCCAGCAGTGGACCCGGGGGGGACAAGAGCTCCTACGAGCAGTACTTC. Its protein product is CASSGPGGDKSSYEQYF.

This clone was seen a handful of times. This chain connects TRBV6-6 to TRBJ2-7, with 8 bases identical to TRBD1. This CDR3 is built from 14 residues. The trim removed 2 bases at V and 4 bases at J, leaving 4 bases unmatched. Germline CDR1 MNHNY, CDR2 SVGAGI (reference sequence). As DNA, the CDR3 is TGTGCCAGCAGTTACAGGGACAGGATTTACGAGCAGTACTTC. It yields the protein CASSYRDRIYEQYF.

This clone appeared once. The chain carries TRBV6-6 and TRBJ1-3; D is uncertain. The length of the CDR3 is 15 residues. Germline values: CDR1 MNHNY, CDR2 SVGAGI (reference sequence). The V gene lost 6 bases and the J gene lost 2 bases, with 14 bases spanning the gap. In DNA, the CDR3 is TGTGCCAGCAGACCCCGAGTTCAAGCTGGAAACACCATATATTTT. Its translation is CASRPRVQAGNTIYF.

This chain uses TRBV7-3 with TRBJ2-3, with a possible D match to TRBD2 (5 bases). Per germline, CDR1 SGHTA and CDR2 FQGTGA. The germline V and J ends were trimmed by 6 bases and 1 base, with 8 bases remaining between them. This CDR3 comprises 13 residues. The CDR3 DNA follows: TGTGCCAGCAGTCTCGGGGGCACAGATACGCAGTATTTT. It codes for CASSLGGTDTQYF. Using reference TRBV7-3 and TRBJ2-3 for the parts outside the CDR3, the full variable domain is GAGVSQTPSNKVTEKGKYVELRCDPISGHTALYWYRQSLGQGPEFLIYFQGTGAADDSGLPNDRFFAVRPEGSVSTLKIQRTERGDSAVYLCASSLGGTDTQYFGPGTRLTVL.

This chain joins TRBV6-6 and TRBJ1-2; 8 nucleotides match TRBD1. The CDR3 contains 12 residues. Germline V gene data show CDR1 as MNHNY and CDR2 as SVGAGI (reference sequence). V was pared by 6 bases and J by 3 bases, with 0 bases of the junction left unmatched. The DNA for the CDR3 is TGTGCCAGCAGGGACAGGGACTATGGCTACACCTTC. Its translation is CASRDRDYGYTF.

A word on this clone: A junction boundary mismatches the germline segment, possibly from a read error. The J gene is TRBJ1-6, the V gene TRBV12-5, with unresolved D. The CDR3 runs to 12 residues. Germline loops: CDR1 LGHNT, CDR2 FRNRAP. The CDR3 reads CASAPYNSPLHF. Here the CDR3 DNA reads TGTGCTAGTGCCCCCTATAATTCCCCCCTCCACTTT.

The genes are TRBV6-5 and TRBJ2-1, with 10 bases fitting TRBD2. Unmatched junction bases numbered 5, after V lost 2 bases and J lost 7 bases. In germline, CDR1 is MNHEY, CDR2 SVGAGI. The CDR3 length is 15 residues. The CDR3 DNA sequence: TGTGCCAGCAGTTACAGCGGGGGGGAAGGGAATGAGCAGTTCTTC. It codes for CASSYSGGEGNEQFF.

The chain joins TRBV4-1 to TRBJ2-2; TRBD2 matches at 9 bases. The CDR3 extends over 16 amino acids. CDR1 MGHRA and CDR2 YSYEKL come from the germline V gene. V shed 5 bases and J 3 bases; nucleotides not matched to a gene: 7. The CDR3 DNA reads as TGCGCCAGCAGCTCTGGTGGCGGGGGGGACACCGGGGAGCTGTTTTTT. It is translated as CASSSGGGGDTGELFF.

The chain couples TRBV11-3 to TRBJ2-1; possible D gene TRBD2, 7 bases. The germline gives CDR1 SGHNT, CDR2 YENEEA. V was cut by 1 base and J by 7 bases, with 11 bases left in between. This CDR3 spans 14 amino acids. The CDR3 loop is CASSLGGGLNEQFF. CDR3 coding DNA: TGTGCCAGCAGCTTAGGCGGGGGCTTGAATGAGCAGTTCTTC.

The V and J genes are TRBV18 and TRBJ1-2; 9 bases line up with TRBD1. The V gene end was trimmed by 3 bases and the J gene end by 7 bases; junction bases not matched to a gene: 0. Germline assignment: CDR1 KGHSH and CDR2 LQKENI. The CDR3 totals 12 residues. This CDR3 reads CASSPTGGGYTF. CDR3 coding DNA: TGTGCCAGCTCACCGACAGGGGGTGGCTACACCTTC.

V and J are TRBV19 and TRBJ1-2; D is possibly TRBD1 (5 bases). V was pared by 5 bases and J by 8 bases, with 12 bases between. Looked up from germline, CDR1 is LNHDA and CDR2 is SQIVND (reference sequence). The CDR3 runs 12 residues. CDR3: CASSRGDWGYTF. Written as DNA, the CDR3 is TGTGCCAGTAGTCGGGGGGATTGGGGCTACACCTTC.

This chain links TRBV11-2 with TRBJ2-7, with a weak D call TRBD2 (6 bases). Germline CDR1 SGHAT, CDR2 FQNNGV. Trimming took 1 base from V and 2 from J, leaving 9 bases between them. CDR3 length: 14 amino acids. CDR3 nucleotides: TGTGCCAGCAGCTTAGGTTCGGGGGCCTACGAGCAGTACTTC. This gives the protein CASSLGSGAYEQYF.

The chain carries TRBV9 and TRBJ1-2; D perhaps matches TRBD1 (6 bases). The germline CDR1 and CDR2 sequences are SGDLS and YYNGEE. V was trimmed by 3 bases and J by 8 bases, leaving 17 bases between them. The CDR3 has 14 residues. CDR3 in amino acids: CASSARQDLSGYTF. The CDR3 nucleotides read TGTGCCAGCAGCGCTAGACAGGACCTTAGCGGCTACACCTTC.

This clone was seen a few times. The V gene is TRBV15, the J gene TRBJ1-5; D is uncertain. The ends were cut back, 2 bases at V and 5 bases at J, with 13 bases in the middle. Germline CDR1 is LNHNV and CDR2 is YYDKDF (reference sequence). The CDR3 covers 15 residues. CDR3 sequence (DNA): TGTGCCACCAGCAGACGACTCCCCCGCGATCAGCCCCAGCATTTT. Protein sequence: CATSRRLPRDQPQHF. Full variable domain (outside the CDR3, taken from reference TRBV15 and TRBJ1-5): DAMVIQNPRYQVTQFGKPVTLSCSQTLNHNVMYWYQQKSSQAPKLLFHYYDKDFNNEADTPDNFQSRRPNTSFCFLDIRSPGLGDTAMYLCATSRRLPRDQPQHFGDGTRLSIL.

This chain uses TRBV7-2 with TRBJ1-2, with 10 bases matching TRBD1. The CDR3 runs to 16 residues. Germline V gene data show CDR1 as SGHTA and CDR2 as FQGNSA. The V gene end was trimmed by 1 base and the J gene end by 2 bases; junction bases not matched to a gene: 4. This chain's CDR3 is CASSLGQGARNYGYTF. The CDR3 DNA sequence: TGTGCCAGCAGCTTAGGACAGGGGGCAAGGAACTATGGCTACACCTTC.

This chain links TRBV19 with TRBJ1-3; D not resolved. The V and J ends lost 3 bases and 0 bases respectively, with 9 bases between them. The CDR3 is made up of 15 amino acids. CDR1 is LNHDA, CDR2 SQIVND, per germline (reference sequence). The CDR3 loop is CASSIAGLSGNTIYF. CDR3 nucleotide sequence: TGTGCCAGTAGTATCGCTGGCCTCTCTGGAAACACCATATATTTT. Based on the CDR3 plus reference TRBV19 and TRBJ1-3, the full variable domain is DGGITQSPKYLFRKEGQNVTLSCEQNLNHDAMYWYRQDPGQGLRLIYYSQIVNDFQKGDIAEGYSVSREKKESFPLTVTSAQKNPTAFYLCASSIAGLSGNTIYFGEGSWLTVV.

The rearrangement uses TRBV18 and TRBJ2-5; D uncertain. The length of the CDR3 is 14 residues. The V end lost 2 bases, the J end lost 0 bases, and 7 bases lay between the germline ends. The germline V gene encodes CDR1 KGHSH and CDR2 LQKENI. The CDR3 coding sequence is TGTGCCAGCTCACCAAAGGAGTACCAAGAGACCCAGTACTTC. This codes for CASSPKEYQETQYF.

This chain connects TRBV7-2 to TRBJ2-1; 12 bases fit TRBD2. The trim removed 1 base at V and 0 bases at J, leaving 7 bases unmatched. The CDR3 totals 19 residues. CDR1 SGHTA and CDR2 FQGNSA come from the germline V gene. CDR3 loop: CASSLGVTSGRSSYNEQFF. CDR3 in DNA: TGTGCCAGCAGCTTAGGGGTGACTAGCGGGAGAAGCTCCTACAATGAGCAGTTCTTC.